The rows below give T cell receptor beta chains drawn from one sample of a study of cytomegalovirus exposure and HLA in healthy donors. Clones were read by immunoSEQ multiplex PCR, and TCRdb kept only the in-frame ones, dropping some. The table includes 30,000 to 35,000 clones, 75% to 85% detected once. Sequencing was performed on PBMCs. These receptors were collected from a male donor in good health and CMV-seronegative. Both conserved end residues are part of each CDR3. D genes are given only for firm matches. Only some rows state a clone size, as once, few, many or a class for expanded clones.

V gene: TRBV6-5; D gene: .; J gene: TRBJ1-1; clone size: .; CDR3 protein: CASIPTGGSEAFF; CDR3 DNA: TGTGCCAGCATCCCAACAGGTGGTTCTGAAGCTTTCTTT
V gene: TRBV10-3; D gene: TRBD1; J gene: TRBJ1-1; clone size: .; CDR3 protein: CAISESGQMNTEAFF; CDR3 DNA: TGTGCCATCAGTGAGTCGGGACAGATGAACACTGAAGCTTTCTTT
V gene: TRBV9; D gene: .; J gene: TRBJ1-1; clone size: .; CDR3 protein: CASSVDGGGQLNTEAFF; CDR3 DNA: TGTGCCAGCAGCGTAGACGGGGGGGGACAATTGAACACTGAAGCTTTCTTT
V gene: TRBV19; D gene: .; J gene: TRBJ1-2; clone size: .; CDR3 protein: CASSAHRGYTF; CDR3 DNA: TGTGCCAGTAGTGCCCACAGGGGCTACACCTTC
V gene: TRBV6-6; D gene: .; J gene: TRBJ1-1; clone size: .; CDR3 protein: CASSSISVVNTEAFF; CDR3 DNA: TGTGCCAGCAGTTCCATCTCGGTTGTAAACACTGAAGCTTTCTTT
V gene: TRBV18; D gene: .; J gene: TRBJ1-3; clone size: .; CDR3 protein: CASSPGPRGNTIYF; CDR3 DNA: TGTGCCAGCTCACCGGGGCCCCGCGGAAACACCATATATTTT
V gene: TRBV7-9; D gene: .; J gene: TRBJ1-2; clone size: .; CDR3 protein: CASSFGGVNGYTF; CDR3 DNA: TGTGCCAGCAGCTTTGGGGGCGTGAATGGCTACACCTTC
V gene: TRBV27; D gene: .; J gene: TRBJ1-1; clone size: .; CDR3 protein: CASSRQGMNTEAFF; CDR3 DNA: TGTGCCAGCAGTCGGCAGGGGATGAACACTGAAGCTTTCTTT
V gene: TRBV27; D gene: .; J gene: TRBJ1-1; clone size: once; CDR3 protein: CASSLSTVYGENIEAFF; CDR3 DNA: TGTGCCAGCAGTTTATCCACAGTGTATGGGGAGAACATTGAAGCTTTCTTT
V gene: TRBV4-2; D gene: .; J gene: TRBJ2-3; clone size: .; CDR3 protein: CASSQDASGTDTQYF; CDR3 DNA: TGTGCCAGCAGCCAAGACGCTAGCGGCACAGATACGCAGTATTTT
V gene: TRBV29-1; D gene: TRBD1; J gene: TRBJ1-1; clone size: .; CDR3 protein: CSARDRANTEAFF; CDR3 DNA: TGCAGCGCCCGGGACAGGGCCAACACTGAAGCTTTCTTT
V gene: TRBV30; D gene: .; J gene: TRBJ1-2; clone size: .; CDR3 protein: CAWSGLGQSGNYGYTF; CDR3 DNA: TGTGCCTGGAGCGGATTGGGGCAGAGTGGTAACTATGGCTACACCTTC